This entry lists 17 T cell receptor beta chains sequenced from one sample in a study of T cell responses to AZD1222 COVID-19 vaccine. Measured with immunoSEQ multiplex PCR; TCRdb has only the in-frame clones, and not every one. The data show roughly 84,000 clones, roughly 87% seen once. The specimen was peripheral blood, collected on day 0 of AZD1222 vaccination. These TCRs come from an adult in good health.

The rearrangement joins TRBV5-6 to TRBJ1-1; D may be TRBD1 (5 bases). V was cut by 4 bases and J by 6 bases, with 7 bases left in between. Germline CDR1 and CDR2: SGHDT and YYEEEE. The CDR3 contains 11 residues. The CDR3 reads CASSRGAEAFF. The CDR3 DNA reads as TGTGCCAGCAGCAGAGGGGCTGAAGCTTTCTTT.

The V call is TRBV4-3, the J call TRBJ1-6; D is uncertain. Per germline, CDR1 LGHNA and CDR2 YSLEER. Trimming left V 1 base short and J 9 bases short, with 10 bases between. This CDR3 contains 14 residues. The CDR3 coding sequence is TGCGCCAGCAGCCAAGTGCTATCTACTTCACCCCTCCACTTT. Its protein product is CASSQVLSTSPLHF.

The chain couples TRBV5-6 to TRBJ1-1; D is ambiguous. There are 12 residues in the CDR3. V shed 3 bases and J shed 10 bases, with 13 bases lying between them. Germline CDR1 is SGHDT and CDR2 is YYEEEE. In nucleotides, the CDR3 is TGTGCCAGCAGCTACTGGACCCAAGGAGCTTTCTTT. Translating gives CASSYWTQGAFF.

In DNA form, the CDR3 reads TGTGCCAGCAGCCCGGGAATAGGAAACACCATATATTTT. Translation: CASSPGIGNTIYF. This chain joins TRBV5-4 and TRBJ1-3; D is uncertain. Germline loops: CDR1 SGHNT, CDR2 YYREEE (reference sequence). The V and J ends lost 4 bases and 4 bases respectively, with 9 bases between them. CDR3 length: 13 residues.

This rearrangement joins TRBV5-1 to TRBJ2-1; 13 bases map to TRBD2. Germline loops: CDR1 SGHRS, CDR2 YFSETQ. J gave up 3 bases and V 4 bases, and 7 bases lay outside the gene matches. The CDR3 length is 17 residues. CDR3 amino acids: CASSTRLAGGLYNEQFF. The CDR3 coding sequence is TGCGCCAGCAGCACTCGACTAGCGGGAGGTCTCTACAATGAGCAGTTCTTC.

The V gene is TRBV11-2, the J gene TRBJ2-7; a possible D gene is TRBD1 (6 bases). In germline, CDR1 is SGHAT, CDR2 FQNNGV. The V end was cut by 1 base, the J end by 0 bases, with 19 bases between. The CDR3 is 18 residues long. CDR3 amino acids: CASSLARMGHTSSYEQYF. CDR3 DNA sequence: TGTGCCAGCAGCTTAGCTAGGATGGGACATACGAGCTCCTACGAGCAGTACTTC.

This rearrangement joins TRBV7-3 to TRBJ2-3, with D perhaps matching TRBD2 (5 bases). V lost 2 bases and J 1 base, leaving 7 bases between the germline ends. The CDR3 runs 14 residues. Germline assignment: CDR1 SGHTA and CDR2 FQGTGA. CDR3 protein: CASSLGGRTDTQYF. The CDR3 DNA reads TGTGCCAGCAGCTTAGGAGGACGCACAGATACGCAGTATTTT.

The J gene is TRBJ1-4, the V gene TRBV3-1 (or the pseudogene TRBV3-2); D is unclear. Trimming pared 2 bases from V and 10 bases from J, leaving 8 bases between. Germline lookup yields CDR1 LGHDT and CDR2 YNNKEL (reference sequence). The CDR3 has 12 residues. Here the CDR3 reads CASSQMEGKLFF. The CDR3 nucleotides read TGTGCCAGCAGCCAAATGGAGGGAAAACTGTTTTTT.

This chain joins TRBV6-2 or TRBV6-3 and TRBJ2-7; 8 positions match TRBD2. The V segment lost 5 bases and the J segment 3 bases; nucleotides outside the gene matches: 3. In germline, CDR1 is MNHEY, CDR2 SVGEGT. The CDR3 extends over 13 amino acids. The CDR3 spells CASSGLADYEQYF. CDR3 nucleotides: TGTGCCAGCAGTGGACTAGCAGACTACGAGCAGTACTTC.

Turning to this clone: The sample has other DNA sequences that encode this CDR3 too. The chain combines TRBV7-3 with TRBJ1-1; D not resolved. V dropped 3 bases and J dropped 0 bases, with 5 bases sitting between them. From germline, CDR1 is SGHTA and CDR2 FQGTGA. CDR3 size: 13 residues. The CDR3 sequence: CASSLQVNTEAFF. As DNA, the CDR3 is TGTGCCAGCAGCTTGCAGGTGAACACTGAAGCTTTCTTT.

V usage is TRBV4-3 and J usage is TRBJ2-1, with D uncertain. V lost 1 base and J 5 bases, leaving 12 bases between the germline ends. The CDR3 is made up of 15 amino acids. Germline lookup yields CDR1 LGHNA and CDR2 YSLEER. CDR3 bases: TGCGCCAGCAGCCAAGCAGTAATGGAAAACAATGAGCAGTTCTTC. Its protein product is CASSQAVMENNEQFF.

J is TRBJ2-3 and V is TRBV4-2, with D uncertain. Trimming cost V 1 base and J 4 bases, with 6 bases left between them. Germline CDR1 and CDR2: LGHNA and YNFKEQ. The length of the CDR3 is 13 residues. CDR3 residues: CASSQGGPDTQYF. The CDR3 DNA is TGTGCCAGCAGCCAAGGGGGTCCAGATACGCAGTATTTT.

This chain connects TRBV29-1 to TRBJ1-5; 7 nucleotides align to TRBD1. The CDR3 consists of 13 residues. V shed 4 bases and J 4 bases; nucleotides not matched to a gene: 4. The V gene's germline CDR1 is SQVTM and CDR2 ANQGSEA. CDR3 sequence (DNA): TGCAGCGTTGGGGGACAGTCAAATCAGCCCCAGCATTTT. As protein: CSVGGQSNQPQHF.

The chain employs TRBV3-1 (or the pseudogene TRBV3-2) and TRBJ1-1; D unclear. Germline CDR1 LGHDT, CDR2 YNNKEL (reference sequence). Deletions cut 3 bases from V and 7 bases from J, with 12 bases between. CDR3 size: 13 residues. The CDR3 coding sequence is TGTGCCAGCAGCCAGACCCCCTTGAGTGAAGCTTTCTTT. Translation gives CASSQTPLSEAFF.

The chain uses TRBV5-1 and TRBJ2-2, with 8 bases that match TRBD1. V lost 1 base to trimming and J lost 6 bases; unmatched junction nucleotides: 8. CDR3 length: 16 residues. Looked up from germline, CDR1 is SGHRS and CDR2 is YFSETQ. In DNA, the CDR3 is TGCGCCAGCAGCTTGTCTGCGACAGGGGCGGCCGGGGAGCTGTTTTTT. Protein: CASSLSATGAAGELFF. The full variable domain, its missing parts supplied by reference TRBV5-1 and TRBJ2-2, is KAGVTQTPRYLIKTRGQQVTLSCSPISGHRSVSWYQQTPGQGLQFLFEYFSETQRNKGNFPGRFSGRQFSNSRSEMNVSTLELGDSALYLCASSLSATGAAGELFFGEGSRLTVL.

This clone was counted once. The genes are TRBV20-1 and TRBJ2-1; 10 bases are a match to TRBD2. This CDR3 is built from 14 residues. The trim removed 3 bases at V and 9 bases at J, leaving 8 bases unmatched. CDR1 DFQATT and CDR2 SNEGSKA come from the germline V gene (reference sequence). CDR3 protein: CSASLLAGTSEQFF. The CDR3 nucleotides read TGCAGTGCTAGTTTACTAGCGGGAACCAGTGAGCAGTTCTTC.

This chain links TRBV18 with TRBJ2-7; the D gene is possibly TRBD2 (5 bases). Trimming shortened V by 5 bases and J by 0 bases, and 14 bases separated the two germline ends. Germline V gene lookup returns CDR1 KGHSH and CDR2 LQKENI. The CDR3 covers 15 residues. CDR3 bases: TGTGCCAGCTCAGCAACGGGGTCCGTCTCCTACGAGCAGTACTTC. As protein: CASSATGSVSYEQYF.